This T cell receptor (beta chain) comes out of a study of response to subunit inactivated influenza vaccine. The CDR3 is made up of 17 amino acids. Looked up from germline, CDR1 is SGHRS and CDR2 is YFSETQ. Trimming took 0 bases from V and 0 from J, leaving 12 bases between them. A single record per CDR3 protein comes from TCRdb applying MiXCR to the RT-PCR reads. The sample contains some 520,000 distinct CDR3 sequences, more than 15% of which appear only once. This clonotype was sampled from a man aged 50 to 69 who received an inactivated influenza vaccine. The rearrangement uses TRBV5-1 and TRBJ2-2; D possibly matches TRBD1 or TRBD2 (5 bases each). The sample here was CD4+ T cells sorted from PBMCs, taken around 25 months after vaccination. The CDR3 loop reads CASSLAGARSNTGELFF. The CDR3 DNA follows: TGCGCCAGCAGCTTGGCCGGGGCAAGGTCGAACACCGGGGAGCTGTTTTTT.